What follows is one T cell receptor (beta chain) and its context. The table came from immunoSEQ multiplex PCR; TCRdb's copy has only in-frame clones and leaves some out. The data contain under 95,000 clones, 89% of them singletons. This sample was included in a study of T cell responses to AZD1222 COVID-19 vaccine. The CDR3 covers 13 residues. V lost 1 base to trimming and J lost 1 base, with 5 bases between them. The germline V gene encodes CDR1 SGHRS and CDR2 YFSETQ. This sequence joins TRBV5-1 and TRBJ1-1; no reliable D call. This clonotype was obtained from an adult in good health. The starting material was peripheral blood, obtained on day 0 of AZD1222 vaccination. In DNA form, the CDR3 reads TGCGCCAGCAGCTTGCGCCAGAACACTGAAGCTTTCTTT. Its translation is CASSLRQNTEAFF.